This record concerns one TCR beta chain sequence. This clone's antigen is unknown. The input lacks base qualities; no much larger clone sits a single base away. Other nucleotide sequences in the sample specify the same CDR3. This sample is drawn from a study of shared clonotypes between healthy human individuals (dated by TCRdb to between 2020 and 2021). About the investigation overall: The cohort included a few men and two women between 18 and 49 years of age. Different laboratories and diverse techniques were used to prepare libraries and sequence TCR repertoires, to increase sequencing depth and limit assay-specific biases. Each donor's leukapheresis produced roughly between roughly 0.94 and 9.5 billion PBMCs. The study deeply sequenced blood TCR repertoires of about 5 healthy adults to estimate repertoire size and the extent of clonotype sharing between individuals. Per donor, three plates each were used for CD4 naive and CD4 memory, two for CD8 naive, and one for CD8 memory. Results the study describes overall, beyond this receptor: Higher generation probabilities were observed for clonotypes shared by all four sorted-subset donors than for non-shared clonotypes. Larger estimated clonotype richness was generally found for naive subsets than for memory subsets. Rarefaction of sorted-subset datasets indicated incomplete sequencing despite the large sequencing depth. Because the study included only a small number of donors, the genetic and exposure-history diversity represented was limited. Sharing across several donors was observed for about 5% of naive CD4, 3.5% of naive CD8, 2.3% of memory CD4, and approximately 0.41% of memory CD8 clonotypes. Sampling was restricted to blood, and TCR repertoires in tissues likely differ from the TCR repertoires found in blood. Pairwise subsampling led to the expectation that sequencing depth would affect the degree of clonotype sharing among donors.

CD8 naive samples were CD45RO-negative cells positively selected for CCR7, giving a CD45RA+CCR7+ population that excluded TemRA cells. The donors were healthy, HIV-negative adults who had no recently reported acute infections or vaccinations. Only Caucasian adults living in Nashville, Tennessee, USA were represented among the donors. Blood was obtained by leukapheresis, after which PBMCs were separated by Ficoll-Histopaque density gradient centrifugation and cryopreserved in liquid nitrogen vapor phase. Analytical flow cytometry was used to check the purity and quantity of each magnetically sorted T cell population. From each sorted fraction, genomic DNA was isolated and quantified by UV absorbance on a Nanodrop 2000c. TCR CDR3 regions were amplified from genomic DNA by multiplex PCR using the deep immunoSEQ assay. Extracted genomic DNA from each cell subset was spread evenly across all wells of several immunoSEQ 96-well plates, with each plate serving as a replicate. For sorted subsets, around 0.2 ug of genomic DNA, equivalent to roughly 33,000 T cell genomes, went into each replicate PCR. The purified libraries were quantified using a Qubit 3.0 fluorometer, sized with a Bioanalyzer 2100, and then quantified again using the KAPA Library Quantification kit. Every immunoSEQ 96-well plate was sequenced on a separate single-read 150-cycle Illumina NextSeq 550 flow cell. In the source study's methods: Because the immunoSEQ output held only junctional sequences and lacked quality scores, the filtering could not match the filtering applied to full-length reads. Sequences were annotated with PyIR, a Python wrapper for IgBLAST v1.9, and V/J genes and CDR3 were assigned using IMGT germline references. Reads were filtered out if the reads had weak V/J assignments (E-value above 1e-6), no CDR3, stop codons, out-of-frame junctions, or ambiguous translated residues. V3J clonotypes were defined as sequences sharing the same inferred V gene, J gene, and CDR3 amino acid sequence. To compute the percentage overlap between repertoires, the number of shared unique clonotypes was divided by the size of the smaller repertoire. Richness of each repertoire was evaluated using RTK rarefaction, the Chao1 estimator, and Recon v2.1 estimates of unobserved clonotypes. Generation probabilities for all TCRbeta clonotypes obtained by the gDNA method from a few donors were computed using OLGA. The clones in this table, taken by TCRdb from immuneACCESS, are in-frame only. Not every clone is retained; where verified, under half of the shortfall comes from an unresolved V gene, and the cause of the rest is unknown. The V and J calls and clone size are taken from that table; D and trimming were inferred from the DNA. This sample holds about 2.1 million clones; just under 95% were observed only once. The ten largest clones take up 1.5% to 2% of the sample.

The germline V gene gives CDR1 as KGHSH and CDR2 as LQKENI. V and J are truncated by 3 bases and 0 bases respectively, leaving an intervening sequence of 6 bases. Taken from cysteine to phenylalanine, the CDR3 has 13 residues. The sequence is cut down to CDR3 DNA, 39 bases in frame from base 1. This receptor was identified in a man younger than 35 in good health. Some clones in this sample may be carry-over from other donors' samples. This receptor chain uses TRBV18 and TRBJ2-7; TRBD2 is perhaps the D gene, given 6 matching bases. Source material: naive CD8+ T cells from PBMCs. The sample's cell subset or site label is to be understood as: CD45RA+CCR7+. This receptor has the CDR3 CASSPGSSYEQYF. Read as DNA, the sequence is TGTGCCAGCTCACCCGGGAGCTCCTACGAGCAGTACTTC.